A single sample gave rise to the 11 T cell receptor beta chains below, sequenced in a study of blood T cell repertoires in COVID-19. The repertoire was sequenced with immunoSEQ multiplex PCR; TCRdb's copy has only in-frame clones and lacks some. This sample carries 29,000 or so clones, 80% to 85% of them seen once, and the ten largest clones take 8.5% to 10%. Sequencing used peripheral blood. These receptors were obtained from an older man with active COVID-19.

This chain connects TRBV5-4 to TRBJ2-1; 8 bases map to TRBD2. The CDR3 contains 16 residues. The germline gives CDR1 SGHNT, CDR2 YYREEE (reference sequence). Germline trimming cut 2 bases from V and 1 base from J; bases unmatched to any gene: 5. In nucleotides, the CDR3 is TGTGCCAGCAGCTTAAAAGCGGGGGTATCCTACAATGAGCAGTTCTTC. This encodes CASSLKAGVSYNEQFF.

This clone appeared once. The chain uses TRBV7-9 and TRBJ1-2; no reliable D call. The length of the CDR3 is 13 residues. The germline V gene has CDR1 SEHNR and CDR2 FQNEAQ (reference sequence). Trimming left V 0 bases short and J 3 bases short, with 5 bases between. The CDR3, as DNA: TGTGCCAGCAGCTTAGCGCAGGACTATGGCTACACCTTC. Translated, it gives CASSLAQDYGYTF. Full variable domain (remainder filled in from reference TRBV7-9 and TRBJ1-2): DTGVSQNPRHKITKRGQNVTFRCDPISEHNRLYWYRQTLGQGPEFLTYFQNEAQLEKSRLLSDRFSAERPKGSFSTLEIQRTEQGDSAMYLCASSLAQDYGYTFGSGTRLTVV.

The chain combines TRBV6-5 with TRBJ1-2; 10 bases are a match to TRBD1. The CDR3 consists of 15 residues. Germline values: CDR1 MNHEY, CDR2 SVGAGI. With V trimmed by 6 bases and J by 8 bases, 12 bases remained unmatched. The CDR3 loop reads CASRNPGQGSGGYTF. CDR3 sequence (DNA): TGTGCCAGCAGAAATCCGGGACAGGGGAGCGGCGGCTACACCTTC.

The V gene is TRBV9, the J gene TRBJ1-1, with 10 bases matching TRBD1. This CDR3 is built from 15 residues. CDR1 is SGDLS and CDR2 is YYNGEE in the germline V gene. Trimming at V came to 3 bases and at J to 0 bases, leaving 2 bases not matched to a gene. Written as DNA, the CDR3 is TGTGCCAGCAGCGCGACAGGGGGCATGAACACTGAAGCTTTCTTT. Translation: CASSATGGMNTEAFF.

This chain uses TRBV29-1 with TRBJ2-7; a possible D gene is TRBD2 (5 bases). Trimming shortened V by 4 bases and J by 7 bases, and 11 bases separated the two germline ends. There are 11 residues in the CDR3. Per germline, CDR1 SQVTM and CDR2 ANQGSEA. CDR3 sequence reads: CSVGLSGEQYF. CDR3 in DNA: TGCAGCGTTGGCCTCTCGGGAGAGCAGTACTTC.

The gene calls are TRBV4-1 and TRBJ2-5, with D perhaps TRBD1 (5 bases). V shed 4 bases and J shed 4 bases, with 10 bases lying between them. The V gene's germline CDR1 is MGHRA and CDR2 YSYEKL. The CDR3 extends over 13 amino acids. The CDR3 spells CASSLQRGETQYF. The CDR3 DNA is TGCGCCAGCAGCCTCCAAAGGGGAGAGACCCAGTACTTC.

This clone was picked up one time. V is TRBV19 and J is TRBJ1-2, with D possibly being TRBD1 (6 bases). Germline assignment: CDR1 LNHDA and CDR2 SQIVND (reference sequence). CDR3 length: 19 residues. V was cut by 5 bases and J by 2 bases, with 27 bases left in between. CDR3 protein: CASSANEVWTAKVNYGYTF. CDR3 sequence (DNA): TGTGCCAGTAGTGCAAACGAGGTCTGGACAGCAAAAGTCAACTATGGCTACACCTTC.

The V gene is TRBV2, the J gene TRBJ2-3, with 8 bases identical to TRBD2. After removal of 4 bases from V and 8 bases from J, the junction contained 8 bases not matched to a gene. The germline CDR1 and CDR2 sequences are SNHLY and FYNNEI. CDR3 length: 14 amino acids. The CDR3 is CASSVLSAGGTQYF. The CDR3 DNA sequence: TGTGCCAGCAGTGTGCTCTCGGCGGGGGGTACGCAGTATTTT.

This clone is a singleton in its sample. V usage is TRBV18 and J usage is TRBJ1-4; possible D gene TRBD1, 5 bases. Trimming removed 6 bases at V and 0 bases at J, with 14 bases between. The CDR3 has 16 residues. CDR1 KGHSH and CDR2 LQKENI come from the germline V gene. The CDR3 region is CASSLGHLTTNEKLFF. Here the CDR3 DNA reads TGTGCCAGCTCCCTCGGACATCTCACAACTAATGAAAAACTGTTTTTT.

This rearrangement joins TRBV19 to TRBJ1-3, with D unresolved. Germline CDR1 reads LNHDA; CDR2 reads SQIVND (reference sequence). V lost 3 bases to trimming and J lost 0 bases, with 6 bases between them. The CDR3 length is 14 residues. The CDR3 DNA reads TGTGCCAGTAGTATGGCCATCTCTGGAAACACCATATATTTT. Amino acids: CASSMAISGNTIYF.

V and J are TRBV7-9 and TRBJ2-3; 7 bases align to TRBD2. V lost 3 bases, J lost 4 bases, and 1 base stayed unmatched. This CDR3 has 13 amino acids. The germline CDR1 and CDR2 sequences are SEHNR and FQNEAQ (reference sequence). CDR3 bases: TGTGCCAGCAGCTTGGGGGGGGCAGATACGCAGTATTTT. This gives the protein CASSLGGADTQYF.